This T cell receptor (beta chain) stems from a study of shared clonotypes between healthy human individuals. Study-wide results and caveats: Memory subsets generally showed smaller estimated richness than naive subsets did.

Some clones are missing from TCRdb's copy, which holds only in-frame ones; the method was immunoSEQ multiplex PCR. The sample has 2 million to 2.5 million clones, approximately 96% seen once. About this clone: Its antigen is not known.

V was cut by 0 bases and J by 4 bases, with 10 bases left in between. From germline, CDR1 is MNHEY and CDR2 SVGAGI. The CDR3 consists of 16 residues. This chain links TRBV6-5 with TRBJ1-6; the D gene is possibly TRBD1 (6 bases). Material: naive CD4+ T cells sorted from blood. Specified subset: CD45RA+ positively selected. This TCR was sampled from a man between 18 and 35 years old in good health. CDR3 residues: CASSYSKQGYNSPLHF. The DNA for the CDR3 is TGTGCCAGCAGTTACTCGAAACAGGGATATAATTCACCCCTCCACTTT.